What follows are 10 T cell receptor beta chains derived from one specimen sequenced in a study of T cell responses to AZD1222 COVID-19 vaccine. Here immunoSEQ multiplex PCR was the method, and the copy in TCRdb shows in-frame clones only, minus some. The sample carries about 150,000 clones, over 80% recorded once. The sample was peripheral blood, taken 28 days after the second AZD1222 dose. The receptors shown here come from an adult who received the AZD1222 COVID-19 vaccine.

This rearrangement joins TRBV4-1 to TRBJ2-1; TRBD2 agrees at 9 bases. The CDR3 loop spans 14 amino acids. Trimming removed 4 bases from V and 6 bases from J; junction bases left unmatched: 4. The V gene's germline CDR1 is MGHRA and CDR2 YSYEKL. The CDR3 region is CASSLGTSINEQFF. As DNA, the CDR3 is TGCGCCAGCAGCCTCGGGACTAGCATCAATGAGCAGTTCTTC.

V gene TRBV27 combines with J gene TRBJ2-3, with 12 bases lining up with TRBD2. The germline V gene encodes CDR1 MNHEY and CDR2 SMNVEV (reference sequence). V trimming: 5 bases; J trimming: 6 bases; junction bases outside the gene matches: 6. This CDR3 is built from 15 residues. CDR3 in amino acids: CASSPSGRATDTQYF. In DNA form, the CDR3 reads TGTGCCAGCAGTCCTAGCGGGAGGGCCACGGATACGCAGTATTTT.

J is TRBJ2-5 and V is TRBV19; D is possibly TRBD1 or TRBD2 (5 bases each). Germline V CDR1 and CDR2: LNHDA, SQIVND (reference sequence). V shed 3 bases and J shed 5 bases, with 16 bases lying between them. The CDR3 totals 15 residues. The chain's CDR3 is CASSMGTSEGETQYF. Here the CDR3 DNA reads TGTGCCAGTAGTATGGGGACGTCTGAAGGGGAGACCCAGTACTTC.

This clone showed up just once. The chain couples TRBV30 to TRBJ1-1; no firm D call. The ends were cut back, 5 bases at V and 7 bases at J, with 11 bases in the middle. The CDR3 runs 11 residues. The V gene's germline CDR1 is GTSNPN and CDR2 SVGIG (reference sequence). CDR3 region: CAWFKVDEAFF. CDR3 in DNA: TGTGCCTGGTTCAAAGTAGATGAAGCTTTCTTT.

This chain uses TRBV4-3 with TRBJ2-7; 10 bases agree with TRBD2. The CDR3 is 15 amino acids. CDR1 LGHNA and CDR2 YSLEER come from the germline V gene. V lost 4 bases and J lost 2; bases outside the gene matches: 5. The CDR3 coding sequence is TGCGCCAGCAGCCCAGGAGCGGGGGGGACCTACGAGCAGTACTTC. It translates to CASSPGAGGTYEQYF.

The chain uses TRBV28 and TRBJ1-5; the D is unclear. Deletions cut 3 bases from V and 3 bases from J, with 9 bases between. CDR1 is MDHEN, CDR2 SYDVKM, per germline. The CDR3 has 14 residues. The CDR3 region is CASSFSGSNQPQHF. CDR3 nucleotides: TGTGCCAGCAGTTTTTCGGGATCCAATCAGCCCCAGCATTTT.

J is TRBJ2-5 and V is TRBV9; D call uncertain. Germline V CDR1 and CDR2: SGDLS, YYNGEE. The CDR3 is 13 amino acids. The ends were cut back, 0 bases at V and 3 bases at J, with 6 bases in the middle. The CDR3 sequence is CASSVAAEETQYF. In DNA, the CDR3 is TGTGCCAGCAGCGTAGCGGCGGAAGAGACCCAGTACTTC.

In this sample, this clone turned up once. V and J are TRBV20-1 and TRBJ2-1, with 9 bases aligning to TRBD1. This CDR3 is 14 amino acids long. From germline, CDR1 is DFQATT and CDR2 SNEGSKA (reference sequence). J was trimmed by 4 bases and V by 3 bases; bases with no gene match: 4. CDR3 bases: TGCAGTGCTAGTTCGACAGGGGGATACAATGAGCAGTTCTTC. Its protein product is CSASSTGGYNEQFF.

The V gene is TRBV7-8, the J gene TRBJ2-1; D gene uncertain. Trimming took 3 bases from V and 5 from J, leaving 11 bases between them. This CDR3 comprises 14 residues. Germline loops: CDR1 SGHVS, CDR2 FQNEAQ. The CDR3 here is CASSFRPFNNEQFF. DNA of the CDR3: TGTGCCAGCAGCTTCCGTCCCTTCAACAATGAGCAGTTCTTC.

This chain connects TRBV28 to TRBJ2-7; no clear D. This CDR3 contains 13 residues. Germline CDR1 MDHEN, CDR2 SYDVKM. V lost 7 bases and J 5 bases, leaving 15 bases between the germline ends. The CDR3 bases are TGTGCCAGCAAGCACGGTTGGGGAAACGAGCAGTACTTC. Translated, it gives CASKHGWGNEQYF. The full variable domain, its missing parts supplied by reference TRBV28 and TRBJ2-7, is DVKVTQSSRYLVKRTGEKVFLECVQDMDHENMFWYRQDPGLGLRLIYFSYDVKMKEKGDIPEGYSVSREKKERFSLILESASTNQTSMYLCASKHGWGNEQYFGPGTRLTVT.